One sample yielded the 24 T cell receptor beta chains listed below, sequenced in a study of shared clonotypes between healthy human individuals (dated by TCRdb to 2018 to 2021). Libraries came from the immunoSEQ multiplex PCR assay. The table was pulled from immuneACCESS by TCRdb, which kept in-frame rearrangements only. Such tables lose some clones; where checked, under half of the loss comes from unresolved V genes, and the rest has no known cause. This sample comprises 650,000 to 800,000 clones, over 60% of them detected only once. The ten largest clones capture over 1.5% of the sample. Input material: memory CD4+ T cells sorted from blood. The cell subset or site label, read with the paper, signifies: CD45RA-negative fraction. Every receptor here comes from a woman younger than 45 in good health.

This clone was recorded a few times. The CDR3 region has the DNA TGTGCCAGCAGCCAGCGTCTCTTGAGTGAAGCTTTCTTT. Its translation: CASSQRLLSEAFF. The rearrangement uses TRBV7-8 and TRBJ1-1; D remains ambiguous. The germline V gene encodes CDR1 SGHVS and CDR2 FQNEAQ. The CDR3 runs to 13 residues. V lost 5 bases, J lost 7 bases, and 14 bases lay in between. Full variable domain (missing parts from reference TRBV7-8 and TRBJ1-1): GAGVSQSPRYKVAKRGQDVALRCDPISGHVSLFWYQQALGQGPEFLTYFQNEAQLDKSGLPSDRFFAERPEGSVSTLKIQRTQQEDSAVYLCASSQRLLSEAFFGQGTRLTVV.

This clone was seen more than once but under ten times. V is TRBV21-1 and J is TRBJ2-7; the table's D call TRBD1 went unverified against the DNA. TRBV21-1 corresponds to a pseudogene. This CDR3 is built from 16 residues. This CDR3 is CASSREDRDQYYEQYF. CDR3 sequence (DNA): TGTGCCAGCAGCAGGGAAGACAGGGACCAATACTACGAGCAGTACTTC.

This chain uses TRBV28 with TRBJ2-7; 11 nucleotides agree with TRBD1. CDR1 and CDR2 (germline): MDHEN, SYDVKM. The CDR3 loop spans 15 amino acids. Trimming at V came to 4 bases and at J to 7 bases, leaving 9 bases not matched to a gene. The CDR3 protein is CASSYGQGARGEQYF. In nucleotides, the CDR3 is TGTGCCAGCAGTTACGGACAGGGGGCTAGGGGTGAGCAGTACTTC.

V usage is TRBV19 and J usage is TRBJ2-1; 14 bases line up with TRBD2. After removal of 5 bases from V and 4 bases from J, the junction contained 4 bases not matched to a gene. CDR3 length: 16 residues. The germline V gene has CDR1 LNHDA and CDR2 SQIVND (reference sequence). This chain's CDR3 is CASSLGTSGSYNEQFF. CDR3 DNA sequence: TGTGCCAGTAGTCTCGGGACTAGCGGGAGTTACAATGAGCAGTTCTTC. Based on the CDR3 plus reference TRBV19 and TRBJ2-1, the full variable domain is DGGITQSPKYLFRKEGQNVTLSCEQNLNHDAMYWYRQDPGQGLRLIYYSQIVNDFQKGDIAEGYSVSREKKESFPLTVTSAQKNPTAFYLCASSLGTSGSYNEQFFGPGTRLTVL.

The V call is TRBV15, the J call TRBJ2-1; 11 nucleotides match TRBD2. V dropped 0 bases and J dropped 6; count of bases not matched to a gene: 4. Germline V gene data show CDR1 as LNHNV and CDR2 as YYDKDF (reference sequence). The CDR3 runs 16 residues. The CDR3 bases are TGTGCCACCAGCAGAGATTTAGCGGGAGGGTTCAATGAGCAGTTCTTC. Encoded protein: CATSRDLAGGFNEQFF.

The rearrangement uses TRBV10-3 and TRBJ2-1; tentatively, D is TRBD2 (6 bases). Trimming stripped 6 bases from V and 0 bases from J, with 12 bases between. This CDR3 is 15 amino acids long. Germline V gene sequence: CDR1 ENHRY, CDR2 SYGVKD. The chain's CDR3 is CAIREGSTSYNEQFF. The DNA of the CDR3 is TGTGCCATCAGGGAGGGGAGTACCTCCTACAATGAGCAGTTCTTC.

Comments on this clone: Within the sample, other DNA sequences also encode this same CDR3. The chain has TRBV5-1 and TRBJ2-7; D is possibly TRBD2 (5 bases). This CDR3 is built from 11 residues. The V gene's germline CDR1 is SGHRS and CDR2 YFSETQ. Trimming pared 0 bases from V and 7 bases from J, leaving 5 bases between. The CDR3 region is CASSLAGEQYF. DNA of the CDR3: TGCGCCAGCAGCTTGGCGGGAGAGCAGTACTTC.

Turning to this clone: The sample carries other DNA sequences with the same CDR3. This chain connects TRBV28 to TRBJ2-1; 12 bases are a match to TRBD2. The germline CDR1 and CDR2 sequences are MDHEN and SYDVKM. The CDR3 consists of 15 residues. With 3 bases clipped from V and 7 bases from J, the junction kept 4 bases outside the gene matches. CDR3 nucleotides: TGTGCCAGCAGTTTTCCTAGCGGGAGGGTTAATGAGCAGTTCTTC. Amino acids: CASSFPSGRVNEQFF.

In its sample, this clone was seen once. The same CDR3 can be traced to other DNA sequences in this sample. This sequence joins TRBV7-9 and TRBJ2-1; TRBD1 agrees at 11 bases. Germline V gives CDR1 SEHNR, CDR2 FQNEAQ (reference sequence). The CDR3 sequence is 15 residues long. V lost 4 bases, J lost 6 bases, and 5 bases stayed unmatched. CDR3 coding DNA: TGTGCCAGCAGCTCTCCGGGACAGGGGGGCAATGAGCAGTTCTTC. It yields the protein CASSSPGQGGNEQFF.

This clone was seen a few times. The chain combines TRBV25-1 with TRBJ2-2; TRBD1 matches 7 bases. Germline CDR1 MGHDK, CDR2 SYGVNS. The CDR3 loop spans 15 amino acids. The J segment lost 4 bases and the V segment lost 2 bases, leaving 4 bases of the junction unmatched. This CDR3 is CASSEEGAGTGELFF. DNA for the CDR3: TGTGCCAGCAGTGAAGAGGGGGCGGGCACCGGGGAGCTGTTTTTT.

The chain combines TRBV28 with TRBJ2-5; a weak D match, TRBD1 (5 bases). This CDR3 spans 15 amino acids. Trimming cost V 2 bases and J 3 bases, with 13 bases left between them. Germline V gene lookup returns CDR1 MDHEN and CDR2 SYDVKM. CDR3 sequence reads: CASSLPPSGKETQYF. In DNA form, the CDR3 reads TGTGCCAGCAGTTTACCCCCCTCAGGGAAAGAGACCCAGTACTTC.

This clone was detected ten times or more. This sequence joins TRBV2 and TRBJ2-5, with D tentatively TRBD1 or TRBD2 (5 bases each). CDR1 and CDR2 (germline): SNHLY, FYNNEI. This CDR3 comprises 13 residues. The V end lost 6 bases, the J end lost 4 bases, and 12 bases lay between the germline ends. The CDR3 DNA reads TGTGCCAGCAGACAGGCGGCGGGAGAGACCCAGTACTTC. It translates to CASRQAAGETQYF. The full variable domain, in which reference TRBV2 and TRBJ2-5 provide the parts outside the CDR3, is EPEVTQTPSHQVTQMGQEVILRCVPISNHLYFYWYRQILGQKVEFLVSFYNNEISEKSEIFDDQFSVERPDGSNFTLKIRSTKLEDSAMYFCASRQAAGETQYFGPGTRLLVL.

The V call is TRBV18, the J call TRBJ2-7; D call uncertain. Germline V gives CDR1 KGHSH, CDR2 LQKENI. The CDR3 sequence is 15 residues long. V gave up 0 bases and J gave up 7 bases, with 16 bases separating them. The CDR3 coding sequence is TGTGCCAGCTCACCACCGTCGACATCCCCTCTGGAGCAGTACTTC. Its translation: CASSPPSTSPLEQYF.

The chain links TRBV2 to TRBJ2-6; no reliable D call. The CDR3 contains 17 residues. V was clipped by 4 bases and J by 4 bases, with 17 bases between them. Germline-derived CDR1 and CDR2 are SNHLY and FYNNEI. Here the CDR3 DNA reads TGTGCCAGCAGTGCCGGAACCCATTTCGTCGGGGCCAACGTCCTGACTTTC. Its protein product is CASSAGTHFVGANVLTF.

The V gene is TRBV7-2, the J gene TRBJ2-1; D is unclear. Between the trimmed V and J ends, which lost 4 bases and 4 bases, there was a span of 8 bases. Germline V lookup: CDR1 SGHTA, CDR2 FQGNSA. The CDR3 length is 13 residues. This CDR3 is CASSSGGYNEQFF. CDR3 nucleotides: TGTGCCAGCAGCTCCGGCGGTTACAATGAGCAGTTCTTC. The whole variable domain, filled in from reference TRBV7-2 and TRBJ2-1, reads GAGVSQSPSNKVTEKGKDVELRCDPISGHTALYWYRQSLGQGLEFLIYFQGNSAPDKSGLPSDRFSAERTGGSVSTLTIQRTQQEDSAVYLCASSSGGYNEQFFGPGTRLTVL.

This clone was seen a handful of times. V gene TRBV7-9 combines with J gene TRBJ2-1; D gene ambiguous. The CDR3 length is 13 residues. Germline lookup yields CDR1 SEHNR and CDR2 FQNEAQ (reference sequence). V gave up 5 bases and J gave up 5 bases, with 10 bases separating them. Here the CDR3 reads CASSLMDHNEQFF. CDR3 nucleotide sequence: TGTGCCAGCAGCCTAATGGACCACAATGAGCAGTTCTTC.

The chain has TRBV28 and TRBJ1-5; no clear D gene. The CDR3 runs 11 residues. Germline loops: CDR1 MDHEN, CDR2 SYDVKM. V was cut by 3 bases and J by 7 bases, with 4 bases left in between. The CDR3 DNA sequence: TGTGCCAGCAGTTTCGGGCAGCCCCAGCATTTT. It yields the protein CASSFGQPQHF.

The CDR3 region has the DNA TGTGCCAGCAGCTTGGGGACAGGGTCGGGGCCCCAGCATTTT. Its protein is CASSLGTGSGPQHF. The rearrangement joins TRBV7-9 to TRBJ1-5; 9 bases match TRBD1. Germline V gene lookup returns CDR1 SEHNR and CDR2 FQNEAQ (reference sequence). The V and J ends lost 3 bases and 9 bases, in that order; junction bases with no gene match: 6. This CDR3 has 14 amino acids. The full variable domain, its missing parts supplied by reference TRBV7-9 and TRBJ1-5, is DTGVSQNPRHKITKRGQNVTFRCDPISEHNRLYWYRQTLGQGPEFLTYFQNEAQLEKSRLLSDRFSAERPKGSFSTLEIQRTEQGDSAMYLCASSLGTGSGPQHFGDGTRLSIL.

The chain couples TRBV2 to TRBJ1-4; maybe TRBD1 (6 bases). This CDR3 is 17 amino acids long. The germline gives CDR1 SNHLY, CDR2 FYNNEI. This chain's CDR3 is CASAPPGGQSWSEKLFF. CDR3 nucleotides: TGTGCAAGCGCTCCCCCGGGGGGGCAATCGTGGTCTGAAAAACTGTTTTTT.

This clone was picked up one time. An end of the junction differs from the germline gene, which may be a read error. Different DNA sequences within this sample yield the same CDR3. This rearrangement joins TRBV18 to TRBJ2-5, with 15 positions matching TRBD2. The germline V gene has CDR1 KGHSH and CDR2 LQKENI. There are 16 residues in the CDR3. In nucleotides, the CDR3 is TGTGCCAGTTCACCGGGACTAGCGGGAGGAAAAGAGACCCAGTACTTC. Protein sequence: CASSPGLAGGKETQYF.

The CDR3, as DNA: TGTGCCAGTAGTATCTGGCCTAGCGGAAGCACCGGGGAGCTGTTTTTT. It translates to CASSIWPSGSTGELFF. The rearrangement links TRBV19 to TRBJ2-2; 7 nucleotides line up with TRBD2. The CDR3 has 16 amino acids. V trimming: 3 bases; J trimming: 4 bases; junction bases outside the gene matches: 8. Germline lookup yields CDR1 LNHDA and CDR2 SQIVND (reference sequence).

The chain couples TRBV19 to TRBJ1-5; possible D gene TRBD1, 5 bases. This CDR3 is built from 13 residues. V lost 5 bases and J lost 4, with 9 bases in between. CDR1 is LNHDA, CDR2 SQIVND, per germline (reference sequence). CDR3 amino acids: CASSDRENQPQHF. The CDR3 coding sequence is TGTGCCAGTAGTGACAGAGAAAATCAGCCCCAGCATTTT.

This clone occurred a few times. This chain links TRBV7-9 with TRBJ1-2; 8 bases fit TRBD1. V was pared by 3 bases and J by 1 base, with 4 bases of the junction left unmatched. The CDR3 is 15 residues long. Per the germline V gene, CDR1 is SEHNR and CDR2 is FQNEAQ (reference sequence). CDR3 sequence reads: CASSLDRDYNYGYTF. The CDR3 nucleotides read TGTGCCAGCAGCTTGGACAGGGACTATAACTATGGCTACACCTTC.

This clone has just one count. The genes are TRBV5-6 and TRBJ1-1; 9 bases match TRBD1. The CDR3 consists of 16 residues. Germline loops: CDR1 SGHDT, CDR2 YYEEEE. V was pared by 5 bases and J by 1 base, with 9 bases of the junction left unmatched. CDR3 loop: CASRHDRGGPNTEAFF. DNA for the CDR3: TGTGCCAGCAGACATGACAGGGGGGGACCGAACACTGAAGCTTTCTTT.